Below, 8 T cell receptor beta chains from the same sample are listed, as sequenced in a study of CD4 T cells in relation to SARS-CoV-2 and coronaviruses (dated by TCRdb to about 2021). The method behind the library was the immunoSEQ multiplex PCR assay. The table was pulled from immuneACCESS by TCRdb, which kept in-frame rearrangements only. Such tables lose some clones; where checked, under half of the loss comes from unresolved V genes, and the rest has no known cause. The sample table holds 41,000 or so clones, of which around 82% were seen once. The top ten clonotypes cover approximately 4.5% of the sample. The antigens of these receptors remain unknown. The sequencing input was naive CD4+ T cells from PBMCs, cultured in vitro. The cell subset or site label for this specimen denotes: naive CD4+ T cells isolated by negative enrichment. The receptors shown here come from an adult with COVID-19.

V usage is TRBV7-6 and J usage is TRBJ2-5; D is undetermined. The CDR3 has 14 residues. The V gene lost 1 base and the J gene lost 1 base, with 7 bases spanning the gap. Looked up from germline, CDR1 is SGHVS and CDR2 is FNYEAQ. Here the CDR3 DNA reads TGTGCCAGCAGCTTAGGTGGGTTCCAAGAGACCCAGTACTTC. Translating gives CASSLGGFQETQYF.

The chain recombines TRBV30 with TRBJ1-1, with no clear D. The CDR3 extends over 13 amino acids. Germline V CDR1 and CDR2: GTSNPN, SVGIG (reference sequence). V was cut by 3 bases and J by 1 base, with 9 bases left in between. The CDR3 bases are TGTGCCTGGAGGGGTCGAACGAACACTGAAGCTTTCTTT. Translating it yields CAWRGRTNTEAFF.

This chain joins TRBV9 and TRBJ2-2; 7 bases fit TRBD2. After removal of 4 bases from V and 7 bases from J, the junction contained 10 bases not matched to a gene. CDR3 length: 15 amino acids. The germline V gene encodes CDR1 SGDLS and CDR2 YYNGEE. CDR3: CASSPLAGEDGELFF. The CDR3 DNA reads TGTGCCAGCAGCCCTCTCGCGGGAGAGGACGGGGAGCTGTTTTTT.

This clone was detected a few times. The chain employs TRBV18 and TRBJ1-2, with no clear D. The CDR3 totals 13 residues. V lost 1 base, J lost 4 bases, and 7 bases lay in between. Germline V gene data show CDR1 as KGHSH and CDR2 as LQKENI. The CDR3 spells CASSPQSAYGYTF. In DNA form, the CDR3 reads TGTGCCAGCTCACCACAGAGTGCCTATGGCTACACCTTC.

This CDR3 reads CASSKASGGLYEQYF. The DNA of the CDR3 is TGTGCCAGTAGTAAGGCCAGCGGGGGTCTCTACGAGCAGTACTTC. The chain joins TRBV19 to TRBJ2-7, with 8 bases that match TRBD2. Germline CDR1 LNHDA, CDR2 SQIVND (reference sequence). The V gene end was trimmed by 4 bases and the J gene end by 3 bases; junction bases not matched to a gene: 8. The CDR3 totals 15 residues.

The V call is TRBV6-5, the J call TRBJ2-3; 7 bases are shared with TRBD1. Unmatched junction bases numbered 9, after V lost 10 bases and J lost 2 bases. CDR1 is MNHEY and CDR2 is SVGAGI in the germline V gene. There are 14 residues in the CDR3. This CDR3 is CATTRDRITDTQYF. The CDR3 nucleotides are TGTGCCACCACCCGGGACAGAATCACAGATACGCAGTATTTT.

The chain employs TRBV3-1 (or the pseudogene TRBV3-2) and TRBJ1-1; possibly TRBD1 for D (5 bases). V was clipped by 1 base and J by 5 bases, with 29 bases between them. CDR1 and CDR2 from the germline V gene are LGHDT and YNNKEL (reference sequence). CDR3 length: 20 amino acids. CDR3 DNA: TGTGCCAGCAGCCAAGTGTCCATATGGTCCTTCGACAGCCGGGAGACTGAAGCTTTCTTT. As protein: CASSQVSIWSFDSRETEAFF.

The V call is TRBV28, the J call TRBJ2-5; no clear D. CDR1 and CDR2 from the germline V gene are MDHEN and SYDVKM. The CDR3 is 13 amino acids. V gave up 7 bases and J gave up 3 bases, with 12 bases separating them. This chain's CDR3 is CASTRRAKETQYF. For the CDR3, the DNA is TGTGCCAGCACTCGTAGGGCGAAAGAGACCCAGTACTTC. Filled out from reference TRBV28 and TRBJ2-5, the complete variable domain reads DVKVTQSSRYLVKRTGEKVFLECVQDMDHENMFWYRQDPGLGLRLIYFSYDVKMKEKGDIPEGYSVSREKKERFSLILESASTNQTSMYLCASTRRAKETQYFGPGTRLLVL.